Below are 2 T cell receptor beta chains sequenced from a single sample in a study of T cells in Graves' hyperthyroidism and ophthalmopathy. Amplified TCR beta CDR3 regions came from RNA transcripts. HTBI primers were the set used in a first-round RT-PCR of the TCR CDR3. TCRdb re-derived calls from the multiplex PCR reads in MiXCR, one entry per CDR3 protein. The sample consists of around 360,000 distinct CDR3 sequences, roughly 15% of them appearing once. Sample: blood. The receptors stem from a woman aged 60-75 years with Graves' ophthalmopathy.

This clonotype was detected a few times. The chain has TRBV6-5 and TRBJ2-5, with 8 bases matching TRBD1. The V gene's germline CDR1 is MNHEY and CDR2 SVGAGI. J lost 1 base, V lost 2 bases, and 3 bases had no gene match. This CDR3 is built from 15 residues. CDR3 in DNA: TGTGCCAGCAGTTACGGGGACAGGAGCCAAGAGACCCAGTACTTC. Translating it yields CASSYGDRSQETQYF.

This clonotype was seen repeatedly, ten times or more. The chain has TRBV7-2 and TRBJ2-5; maybe TRBD1 (6 bases). The V gene's germline CDR1 is SGHTA and CDR2 FQGNSA. Trimming removed 1 base from V and 5 bases from J, with 14 bases in between. This CDR3 contains 15 residues. CDR3 in DNA: TGTGCCAGCAGCTTAGGAACAGGGCTTGGGGAGACCCAGTACTTC. It yields the protein CASSLGTGLGETQYF.